Presented here are 27 T cell receptor beta chains from one specimen sequenced in a study of regulatory T cells in long-lasting Graves disease. Time point here: persistent/refractory GD, antithyroid drugs over 5 years with positive TRAb. RNA from PBMCs was the source of the TCR library. The authors built TCR beta libraries using iRepertoire HTBI primers and Arm-PCR of CDR3 regions. TCRdb re-derived calls from the multiplex PCR reads in MiXCR, one entry per CDR3 protein. The sample holds hundreds of thousands of distinct CDR3 sequences, roughly a fifth seen once. The specimen comprised peripheral blood mononuclear cells (PBMCs), sampled when the disease was refractory, from a patient treated with antithyroid drugs. These receptors were obtained from a female donor with Graves disease.

This chain connects TRBV3-1 to TRBJ2-7; D assignment may be TRBD1 or TRBD2 (5 bases each). V lost 4 bases and J lost 2, with 9 bases in between. The germline gives CDR1 LGHDT, CDR2 YNNKEL (reference sequence). The length of the CDR3 is 13 residues. The CDR3 DNA sequence: TGTGCCAGCAGCCCAGTGGGGGCCTACGAGCAGTACTTC. This codes for CASSPVGAYEQYF.

The chain employs TRBV7-9 and TRBJ2-7; 10 bases match TRBD1. This CDR3 comprises 16 residues. Trimming removed 4 bases from V and 2 bases from J; junction bases left unmatched: 8. Looked up from germline, CDR1 is SEHNR and CDR2 is FQNEAQ (reference sequence). The CDR3 reads CASSSIDRGPTYEQYF. CDR3 DNA: TGTGCCAGCAGCTCCATAGACAGGGGGCCGACCTACGAGCAGTACTTC.

The chain employs TRBV6-2 or TRBV6-3 and TRBJ2-7; 10 nucleotides agree with TRBD2. CDR1 is MNHEY, CDR2 SVGEGT, per germline. The trim removed 5 bases at V and 3 bases at J, leaving 16 bases unmatched. This CDR3 is built from 18 residues. The CDR3 here is CASSEIGTSVYGYYEQYF. The CDR3 bases are TGTGCCAGCAGTGAGATAGGGACTAGCGTATATGGATACTACGAGCAGTACTTC.

This clonotype was counted ten times or more. The rearrangement joins TRBV20-1 to TRBJ2-7, with no clear D. The CDR3 runs to 14 residues. V lost 3 bases and J lost 2, with 14 bases in between. Germline values: CDR1 DFQATT, CDR2 SNEGSKA (reference sequence). The DNA of the CDR3 is TGCAGTGCTAGTATGTCAGGTGGTGCCTACGAGCAGTACTTC. The encoded protein is CSASMSGGAYEQYF.

Ten or more counts support this clonotype. The rearrangement links TRBV12-3 or TRBV12-4 to TRBJ1-1; no clear D. V was trimmed by 7 bases and J by 1 base, leaving 7 bases between them. This CDR3 has 12 residues. CDR3 bases: TGTGCCAGCACGTGGGAGAACACTGAAGCTTTCTTT. It codes for CASTWENTEAFF.

This chain uses TRBV5-1 with TRBJ2-5, with 8 bases identical to TRBD2. The CDR3 runs to 15 residues. The V segment lost 4 bases and the J segment 1 base; nucleotides outside the gene matches: 6. The germline V gene has CDR1 SGHRS and CDR2 YFSETQ. CDR3 in DNA: TGCGCCAGCAGCGGGGAAGCGGGGGCCCAAGAGACCCAGTACTTC. This encodes CASSGEAGAQETQYF.

A word on this clonotype: The germline gene is not matched at one end of the junction; a read error may be the cause. V and J are TRBV19 and TRBJ1-6; maybe TRBD1 (6 bases). This CDR3 contains 17 residues. Germline V lookup: CDR1 LNHDA, CDR2 SQIVND (reference sequence). CDR3 sequence (DNA): TGTGCCGGTAGTATACAGGGAAGAGTGGTCGCTAATTCACCCCTCCACTTT. It encodes CAGSIQGRVVANSPLHF. Complete variable domain (other parts from reference TRBV19 and TRBJ1-6): DGGITQSPKYLFRKEGQNVTLSCEQNLNHDAMYWYRQDPGQGLRLIYYSQIVNDFQKGDIAEGYSVSREKKESFPLTVTSAQKNPTAFYLCAGSIQGRVVANSPLHFGNGTRLTVT.

This clonotype has just a few counts. The J gene is TRBJ2-3, the V gene TRBV29-1, with D possibly being TRBD2 (5 bases). The CDR3 runs to 15 residues. V was shortened by 3 bases and J by 1 base, with 14 bases between the two germline ends. Germline loops: CDR1 SQVTM, CDR2 ANQGSEA. CDR3: CSVDIVGAGTDTQYF. In DNA, the CDR3 is TGCAGCGTTGACATAGTGGGAGCGGGCACAGATACGCAGTATTTT.

This clonotype was observed at least ten times. The genes are TRBV12-3 or TRBV12-4 and TRBJ1-2, with 10 nucleotides matching TRBD1. V shed 1 base, J shed 7 bases, and the junction held 6 bases outside the gene matches. CDR3 length equals 15 residues. The CDR3 DNA is TGTGCCAGCAGTTTAGAGAGACAGGGGGCGCTTGGCTACACCTTC. Amino acids: CASSLERQGALGYTF.

Ten or more counts support this clonotype. The chain carries TRBV3-1 and TRBJ1-5; D perhaps matches TRBD1 (5 bases). Per germline, CDR1 LGHDT and CDR2 YNNKEL (reference sequence). The germline V and J ends were trimmed by 4 bases and 4 bases, with 11 bases remaining between them. CDR3 size: 14 residues. DNA of the CDR3: TGTGCCAGCAGCCGGGGGGTTGGGAATCAGCCCCAGCATTTT. It is translated as CASSRGVGNQPQHF.

The chain has TRBV19 and TRBJ1-1, with D perhaps matching TRBD1 (6 bases). The CDR3 covers 14 residues. CDR1 is LNHDA and CDR2 is SQIVND in the germline V gene (reference sequence). Deletions cut 2 bases from V and 5 bases from J, with 12 bases between. This CDR3 is CASSIWGAETEAFF. The CDR3 DNA reads as TGTGCCAGTAGTATATGGGGGGCAGAGACTGAAGCTTTCTTT.

The CDR3 DNA reads TGTGCCACCAGTGATTTGATGGGGCGGGCAGACAGCACAGATACGCAGTATTTT. Residues: CATSDLMGRADSTDTQYF. The chain has TRBV24-1 and TRBJ2-3; D may be TRBD1 or TRBD2 (5 bases each). Germline CDR1 is KGHDR and CDR2 is SFDVKD. With 0 bases removed from V and 0 bases from J, the gap between germline ends came to 15 bases. This CDR3 has 18 amino acids.

This clonotype was counted between two and nine times. V and J are TRBV28 and TRBJ2-1, with 8 positions matching TRBD2. Germline V CDR1 and CDR2: MDHEN, SYDVKM. The CDR3 has 14 residues. Unmatched junction bases numbered 4, after V lost 5 bases and J lost 4 bases. The CDR3 spells CASSGTSGYNEQFF. Written as DNA, the CDR3 is TGTGCCAGCAGTGGTACTAGCGGTTACAATGAGCAGTTCTTC.

This clonotype showed up many times. The genes are TRBV2 and TRBJ1-5, with a possible D match to TRBD1 (5 bases). Germline V gives CDR1 SNHLY, CDR2 FYNNEI. Trimming removed 3 bases at V and 1 base at J, with 10 bases between. The CDR3 has 15 residues. CDR3 loop: CASSDDPGSNQPQHF. The CDR3 region has the DNA TGTGCCAGCAGTGATGACCCAGGGAGCAATCAGCCCCAGCATTTT.

This clonotype was counted many times. The V call is TRBV12-3 or TRBV12-4, the J call TRBJ2-7; D gene uncertain. CDR3 length: 13 residues. Trimming removed 5 bases at V and 3 bases at J, with 11 bases between. The CDR3 DNA sequence: TGTGCCAGCAGTGGAGTCATGGGCTACGAGCAGTACTTC. It translates to CASSGVMGYEQYF.

This clonotype was counted between two and nine times. The V gene is TRBV28, the J gene TRBJ2-4; TRBD2 might be the D (5 bases). This CDR3 region has 14 residues. CDR1 and CDR2 (germline): MDHEN, SYDVKM. V was trimmed by 5 bases and J by 8 bases, leaving 16 bases between them. CDR3 protein: CASSPSGINYIQYF. In nucleotides, the CDR3 is TGTGCCAGCAGTCCCTCGGGGATTAATTACATTCAGTACTTC.

This clonotype showed up just a few times. The gene calls are TRBV7-2 and TRBJ1-5; D call uncertain. CDR3 length: 15 residues. V was shortened by 3 bases and J by 0 bases, with 9 bases between the two germline ends. Germline CDR1 is SGHTA and CDR2 is FQGNSA. The CDR3 region is CASSFGSYSNQPQHF. The CDR3 nucleotides are TGTGCCAGCAGCTTTGGCAGTTATAGCAATCAGCCCCAGCATTTT.

Ten or more counts support this clonotype. This chain uses TRBV11-2 with TRBJ2-5, with D unclear. The V end lost 0 bases, the J end lost 1 base, and 9 bases lay between the germline ends. Germline CDR1 reads SGHAT; CDR2 reads FQNNGV. This CDR3 is built from 15 residues. This CDR3 is CASSLDNTAQETQYF. The CDR3 DNA sequence: TGTGCCAGCAGCTTAGATAATACAGCCCAAGAGACCCAGTACTTC. Together with reference TRBV11-2 and TRBJ2-5, the CDR3 gives the full variable domain: EAGVAQSPRYKIIEKRQSVAFWCNPISGHATLYWYQQILGQGPKLLIQFQNNGVVDDSQLPKDRFSAERLKGVDSTLKIQPAKLEDSAVYLCASSLDNTAQETQYFGPGTRLLVL.

With respect to this clonotype: A read error may explain this, as a much larger clone is one base away. The rearrangement uses TRBV28 and TRBJ2-5; a possible D gene is TRBD1 (6 bases). This CDR3 contains 15 residues. Per the germline V gene, CDR1 is MDHEN and CDR2 is SYDVKM. The CDR3 DNA reads as TGTGCCAGCAGCCGACGGACAGCAGCCCAAGAGACCCGGTACTTC. Translating it yields CASSRRTAAQETRYF. The entire variable domain, with the rest obtained from reference TRBV28 and TRBJ2-5, is as follows: DVKVTQSSRYLVKRTGEKVFLECVQDMDHENMFWYRQDPGLGLRLIYFSYDVKMKEKGDIPEGYSVSREKKERFSLILESASTNQTSMYLCASSRRTAAQETRYFGPGTRLLVL.

This clonotype occurred many times. The V call is TRBV7-3, the J call TRBJ1-2; D is possibly TRBD1 (5 bases). V shed 5 bases and J shed 3 bases, with 10 bases lying between them. Germline V gene sequence: CDR1 SGHTA, CDR2 FQGTGA. The CDR3 is 13 amino acids. The CDR3 nucleotides read TGTGCCAGCAGCCCTCAGGGCCACTATGGCTACACCTTC. Its protein is CASSPQGHYGYTF.

This clonotype was found a few times. J is TRBJ2-2 and V is TRBV5-1; 9 nucleotides align to TRBD1. Trimming at V came to 4 bases and at J to 9 bases, leaving 7 bases not matched to a gene. Germline loops: CDR1 SGHRS, CDR2 YFSETQ. CDR3 size: 14 residues. The CDR3 sequence is CASSTDRGTRELFF. CDR3 nucleotide sequence: TGCGCCAGCAGCACTGACAGGGGGACTAGGGAGCTGTTTTTT.

The rearrangement uses TRBV24-1 and TRBJ2-5, with D possibly being TRBD1 or TRBD2 (5 bases each). This CDR3 comprises 17 residues. From germline, CDR1 is KGHDR and CDR2 SFDVKD. V lost 4 bases to trimming and J lost 5 bases, with 22 bases between them. The CDR3 sequence: CATSDWKRNQGRETQYF. CDR3 DNA sequence: TGTGCCACCAGTGACTGGAAGCGGAACCAGGGTCGGGAGACCCAGTACTTC.

This clonotype has at least ten counts. The chain's CDR3 is CASTLGTPRGEAFF. The CDR3 DNA reads as TGTGCCAGCACCCTCGGGACACCGAGGGGTGAAGCTTTCTTT. The gene calls are TRBV12-3 or TRBV12-4 and TRBJ1-1; D is perhaps TRBD1 (6 bases). V was trimmed by 7 bases and J by 7 bases, leaving 19 bases between them. The CDR3 has 14 residues.

In this sample, this clonotype turned up a few times. This chain uses TRBV24-1 with TRBJ2-1; possible D gene TRBD2, 5 bases. CDR3 length equals 14 residues. V was cut by 4 bases and J by 8 bases, with 14 bases left in between. In germline, CDR1 is KGHDR, CDR2 SFDVKD. CDR3 coding DNA: TGTGCCACCAGTGAGACCGGGAATTTGGATGAGCAGTTCTTC. Its protein is CATSETGNLDEQFF.

The sample holds many counts of this clonotype. The chain combines TRBV7-6 with TRBJ1-2, with TRBD1 as a possible D gene (5 bases). The V and J ends lost 5 bases and 8 bases respectively, with 18 bases between them. The germline gives CDR1 SGHVS, CDR2 FNYEAQ. CDR3 length: 14 amino acids. The CDR3 reads CASSPSYGTRGYTF. CDR3 in DNA: TGTGCCAGCAGCCCCTCCTACGGGACTCGCGGCTACACCTTC. Combining the CDR3 with reference TRBV7-6 and TRBJ1-2 gives the whole variable domain GAGVSQSPRYKVTKRGQDVALRCDPISGHVSLYWYRQALGQGPEFLTYFNYEAQQDKSGLPNDRFSAERPEGSISTLTIQRTEQRDSAMYRCASSPSYGTRGYTFGSGTRLTVV.

This clonotype has just a few counts. This rearrangement joins TRBV6-1 to TRBJ1-1; TRBD1 might be the D (5 bases). The germline V gene encodes CDR1 MNHNS and CDR2 SASEGT. This CDR3 spans 17 amino acids. Between the trimmed V and J ends, which lost 5 bases and 4 bases, there was a span of 23 bases. DNA of the CDR3: TGTGCCAGCAGTCTGGGCGGGGGAAATCGAGGGATCACTGAAGCTTTCTTT. This gives the protein CASSLGGGNRGITEAFF.

This clonotype was recorded a few times. The chain employs TRBV12-3 or TRBV12-4 and TRBJ1-1; D unresolved. Trimming removed 4 bases from V and 13 bases from J, with 16 bases in between. There are 12 residues in the CDR3. The CDR3 sequence is CASSSETEIVFF. The CDR3 nucleotides read TGTGCCAGCAGTTCCGAGACGGAAATAGTTTTCTTT.